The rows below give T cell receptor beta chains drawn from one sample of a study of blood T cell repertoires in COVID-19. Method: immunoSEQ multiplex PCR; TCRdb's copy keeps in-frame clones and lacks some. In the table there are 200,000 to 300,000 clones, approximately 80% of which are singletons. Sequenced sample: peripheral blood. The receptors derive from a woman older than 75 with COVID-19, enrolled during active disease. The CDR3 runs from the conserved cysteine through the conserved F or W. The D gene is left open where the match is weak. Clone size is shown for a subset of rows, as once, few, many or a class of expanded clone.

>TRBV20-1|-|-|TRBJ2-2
TGCAGTGCTAGTCGGGTTGGGAACACCGGGGAGCTGTTTTTT
CSASRVGNTGELFF
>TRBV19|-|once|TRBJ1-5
TGTGCCAGTAGTATGGGGCAGTATAGCAATCAGCCCCAGCATTTT
CASSMGQYSNQPQHF
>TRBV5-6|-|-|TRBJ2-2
TGTGCCAGCAGCCAGAGGCGGCGGACACTACTCACCGGGGAGCTGTTTTTT
CASSQRRRTLLTGELFF
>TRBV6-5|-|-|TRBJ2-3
TGTGCCAGCAGCTTACGGAGGGGTACAGATACGCAGTATTTT
CASSLRRGTDTQYF
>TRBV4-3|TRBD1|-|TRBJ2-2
TGCGCCAGCAGCCAAGTGCCAGGGGGGAACACCGGGGAGCTGTTTTTT
CASSQVPGGNTGELFF
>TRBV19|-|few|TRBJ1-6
TGTGCCAGTAAGGGTCCGGACGGGAGGTCACCCCTCCACTTT
CASKGPDGRSPLHF
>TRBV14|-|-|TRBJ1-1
TGTGCCAGCAGCCAAGATAGGAGGGCCGCCGGAGGGGCTTTCTTT
CASSQDRRAAGGAFF
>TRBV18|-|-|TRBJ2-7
TGTGCCACTCCCCGAACAGTCCCTGACAACTCCTACGAGCAGTACTTC
CATPRTVPDNSYEQYF
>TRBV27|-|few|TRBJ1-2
TGTGCCAGCAAGGGGCACGGATCCAACTATGGCTACACCTTC
CASKGHGSNYGYTF
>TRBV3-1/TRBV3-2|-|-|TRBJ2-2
TGTGCCAGCAGCCAAGAAAGCCGACAGAAGAACACCGGGGAGCTGTTTTTT
CASSQESRQKNTGELFF
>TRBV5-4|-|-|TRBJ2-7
TGTGCCAGCAGCGCGACCGGGACTCGGGAGCAGTACTTC
CASSATGTREQYF
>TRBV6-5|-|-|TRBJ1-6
TGTGCCAGCAGTAGAGAGAATAATTCACCCCTCCACTTT
CASSRENNSPLHF
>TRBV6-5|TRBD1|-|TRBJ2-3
TGTGCCGCTAAGATGACAGGGATCCTCGCAGATACGCAGTATTTT
CAAKMTGILADTQYF
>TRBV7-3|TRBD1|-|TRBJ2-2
TGTGCCAGCAGCTTTCAGGGGGCTAACACCGGGGAGCTGTTTTTT
CASSFQGANTGELFF
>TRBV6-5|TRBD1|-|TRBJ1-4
TGTGCCAGCGGTACTAGGGACAGCCTAGAAAAACTGTTTTTT
CASGTRDSLEKLFF
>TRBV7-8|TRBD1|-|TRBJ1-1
TGTGCCAGCAGCCCTTGGGACAGGGGAAAGGGAACTGAAGCTTTCTTT
CASSPWDRGKGTEAFF